Below, 8 T cell receptor beta chains from the same sample are listed, as sequenced in a study of OX40 agonist ivuxolimab in advanced cancers. Data came from immunoSEQ multiplex PCR; TCRdb stores just in-frame clones and leaves some out. The sample records 75,000 to 90,000 clones, roughly 92% being singletons. The material was CD4+ or CD8+ T cells sorted from blood, obtained in a trial of the OX40 agonist ivuxolimab. These TCRs come from an adult with an advanced solid tumor such as melanoma, head and neck, liver or kidney cancer.

The chain combines TRBV7-9 with TRBJ1-1; 7 nucleotides agree with TRBD1. CDR1 and CDR2 (germline): SEHNR, FQNEAQ (reference sequence). Trimming at V came to 5 bases and at J to 1 base, leaving 4 bases not matched to a gene. The CDR3 has 14 amino acids. The CDR3 nucleotides read TGTGCCAGCAGCGAGGGGGCCAGGAACACTGAAGCTTTCTTT. Encoded protein: CASSEGARNTEAFF.

The chain has TRBV28 and TRBJ2-7; TRBD1 matches 9 bases. V dropped 8 bases and J dropped 2; count of bases not matched to a gene: 7. CDR3 length equals 14 residues. Germline V gene lookup returns CDR1 MDHEN and CDR2 SYDVKM. The CDR3 sequence: CASDPGQGAYEQYF. CDR3 bases: TGTGCCAGCGACCCGGGACAGGGTGCCTACGAGCAGTACTTC.

This rearrangement joins TRBV19 to TRBJ2-1; 12 bases map to TRBD2. Trimming took 5 bases from V and 8 from J; bases not matched to a gene: 7. CDR3 length: 15 residues. Germline CDR1 LNHDA, CDR2 SQIVND (reference sequence). CDR3 nucleotides: TGTGCCAGTAGTGCGTCTAGCGGGAGGGCCGATGAGCAGTTCTTC. Translation: CASSASSGRADEQFF.

This chain uses TRBV9 with TRBJ2-3; no clear D gene. Germline V gene lookup returns CDR1 SGDLS and CDR2 YYNGEE. The CDR3 consists of 15 residues. With 4 bases removed from V and 3 bases from J, the gap between germline ends came to 15 bases. The CDR3 nucleotides read TGTGCCAGCAGCCCGCGACTTATTTTTACAGATACGCAGTATTTT. It is translated as CASSPRLIFTDTQYF.

The chain uses TRBV5-1 and TRBJ2-1; TRBD2 matches 11 bases. The J segment lost 6 bases and the V segment lost 5 bases, leaving 10 bases of the junction unmatched. The CDR3 is 16 amino acids. CDR1 is SGHRS, CDR2 YFSETQ, per germline. CDR3 loop: CASSPPGLAGPNEQFF. The CDR3 bases are TGCGCCAGCAGTCCTCCCGGACTAGCGGGCCCCAATGAGCAGTTCTTC.

The chain couples TRBV5-1 to TRBJ1-3, with a tentative D call TRBD1 (6 bases). Germline V gene lookup returns CDR1 SGHRS and CDR2 YFSETQ. The CDR3 totals 17 residues. The V gene lost 3 bases and the J gene lost 0 bases, with 16 bases spanning the gap. The CDR3 protein is CASSSNPDRSSGNTIYF. The CDR3 DNA follows: TGCGCCAGCAGCTCGAACCCCGACAGGAGCTCTGGAAACACCATATATTTT.

The count of this clone is one. V gene TRBV2 combines with J gene TRBJ1-1; D is unclear. This CDR3 has 13 amino acids. V lost 6 bases and J lost 5, with 13 bases in between. The germline V gene encodes CDR1 SNHLY and CDR2 FYNNEI. The CDR3: CASRVSEVTEAFF. In DNA, the CDR3 is TGTGCCAGCAGGGTCTCGGAAGTGACTGAAGCTTTCTTT.

This chain uses TRBV19 with TRBJ2-7, with 10 positions matching TRBD2. V shed 4 bases and J 1 base; nucleotides not matched to a gene: 7. This CDR3 spans 16 amino acids. From germline, CDR1 is LNHDA and CDR2 SQIVND (reference sequence). The CDR3 sequence is CASSKLTSGKSYEQYF. For the CDR3, the DNA is TGTGCCAGTAGTAAACTCACTAGCGGGAAATCCTACGAGCAGTACTTC.